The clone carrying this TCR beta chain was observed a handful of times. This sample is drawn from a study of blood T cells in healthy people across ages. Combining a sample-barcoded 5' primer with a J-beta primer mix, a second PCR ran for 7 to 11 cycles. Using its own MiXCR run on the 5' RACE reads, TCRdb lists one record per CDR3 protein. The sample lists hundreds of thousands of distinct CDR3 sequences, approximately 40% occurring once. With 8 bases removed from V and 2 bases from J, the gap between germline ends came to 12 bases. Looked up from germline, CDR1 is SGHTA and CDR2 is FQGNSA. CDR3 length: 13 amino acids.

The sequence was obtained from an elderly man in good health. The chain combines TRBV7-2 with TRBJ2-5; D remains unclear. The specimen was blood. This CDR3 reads CASHQTAQETQYF. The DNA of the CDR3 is TGTGCCAGCCACCAGACGGCGCAAGAGACCCAGTACTTC.